The 23 T cell receptor beta chains below come from one sample, sequenced in a study of shared clonotypes between healthy human individuals. CD8 cells classed as naive were CD45RO-negative and positively selected for CCR7, excluding terminally differentiated effector memory CD45RA+ cells. TCRdb's table, derived via immunoSEQ multiplex PCR, lists solely in-frame clones and lacks some. The sample lists 2 million to 2.5 million clones; more than 85% were seen once. The material sequenced was naive CD8+ T cells from PBMCs. Receptor source: a man aged 18 to 30 in good health. Some clones in this sample may be carry-over from other donors' samples.

The rearrangement links TRBV2 to TRBJ2-5; D unresolved. The CDR3 consists of 12 residues. CDR1 SNHLY and CDR2 FYNNEI come from the germline V gene. Trimming left V 9 bases short and J 5 bases short, with 13 bases between. The CDR3 sequence: CASNIAGETQYF. The DNA for the CDR3 is TGTGCCAGTAATATAGCCGGGGAGACCCAGTACTTC.

The V call is TRBV7-9, the J call TRBJ2-7, with TRBD1 matching 7 bases. V lost 2 bases and J lost 3; bases outside the gene matches: 10. Looked up from germline, CDR1 is SEHNR and CDR2 is FQNEAQ (reference sequence). CDR3 length: 16 amino acids. The CDR3 DNA sequence: TGTGCCAGCAGCTTAAGCAGTTCTGGGACAGACTACGAGCAGTACTTC. This sequence encodes CASSLSSSGTDYEQYF. The variable domain in full, completed from reference TRBV7-9 and TRBJ2-7, reads DTGVSQNPRHKITKRGQNVTFRCDPISEHNRLYWYRQTLGQGPEFLTYFQNEAQLEKSRLLSDRFSAERPKGSFSTLEIQRTEQGDSAMYLCASSLSSSGTDYEQYFGPGTRLTVT.

The genes are TRBV5-5 and TRBJ1-2; D gene unclear. Germline CDR1 and CDR2: SGHKS and YYEKEE (reference sequence). Trimming stripped 1 base from V and 3 bases from J, with 4 bases between. This CDR3 has 12 residues. CDR3 region: CASSLWDYGYTF. The CDR3 DNA sequence: TGTGCCAGCAGCTTGTGGGACTATGGCTACACCTTC.

The chain is built from TRBV4-1 and TRBJ2-7; possible D gene TRBD2, 6 bases. The CDR3 contains 13 residues. CDR1 and CDR2 (germline): MGHRA, YSYEKL. Trimming took off 2 bases at V and 5 bases at J, with 10 bases between the two ends. CDR3 in amino acids: CASSQMGLNEQYF. The CDR3, as DNA: TGCGCCAGCAGCCAAATGGGACTGAACGAGCAGTACTTC.

The chain couples TRBV19 to TRBJ1-2; TRBD1 might be the D (6 bases). This CDR3 is built from 14 residues. CDR1 LNHDA and CDR2 SQIVND come from the germline V gene (reference sequence). V lost 6 bases, J lost 6 bases, and 17 bases lay in between. The CDR3 bases are TGTGCCAGTAGACAGGGAAGGTCCGAGGATGGCTACACCTTC. Translated: CASRQGRSEDGYTF.

The chain employs TRBV27 and TRBJ2-5; no reliable D call. Trimming left V 5 bases short and J 2 bases short, with 9 bases between. Germline V lookup: CDR1 MNHEY, CDR2 SMNVEV (reference sequence). There are 13 residues in the CDR3. CDR3 amino acids: CASSTASQETQYF. The CDR3 DNA follows: TGTGCCAGCAGTACAGCCTCACAAGAGACCCAGTACTTC.

The chain employs TRBV7-9 and TRBJ2-3, with D perhaps TRBD1 or TRBD2 (5 bases each). The germline gives CDR1 SEHNR, CDR2 FQNEAQ (reference sequence). The CDR3 has 16 amino acids. Trimming pared 5 bases from V and 0 bases from J, leaving 15 bases between. The CDR3 sequence: CASSPGGGHSTDTQYF. CDR3 DNA sequence: TGTGCCAGCAGCCCCGGTGGAGGACACAGCACAGATACGCAGTATTTT.

The genes are TRBV9 and TRBJ2-2; D is possibly TRBD1 or TRBD2 (5 bases each). This CDR3 is built from 15 residues. Germline V gives CDR1 SGDLS, CDR2 YYNGEE. V lost 1 base to trimming and J lost 2 bases, with 9 bases between them. CDR3 DNA sequence: TGTGCCAGCAGCGTATCGGGGCCTAACACCGGGGAGCTGTTTTTT. It is translated as CASSVSGPNTGELFF.

The chain uses TRBV27 and TRBJ1-2, with D tentatively TRBD1 (5 bases). The CDR3 is made up of 16 amino acids. V shed 1 base and J shed 4 bases, with 16 bases lying between them. CDR1 is MNHEY, CDR2 SMNVEV, per germline (reference sequence). The DNA of the CDR3 is TGTGCCAGCAGTTTATGGGCGGGGAGTGGGGGCTATGGCTACACCTTC. The encoded protein is CASSLWAGSGGYGYTF.

This rearrangement joins TRBV5-6 to TRBJ2-1, with TRBD2 matching over 7 bases. Germline V gene data show CDR1 as SGHDT and CDR2 as YYEEEE. V shed 4 bases and J 4 bases; nucleotides not matched to a gene: 11. This CDR3 contains 16 residues. DNA for the CDR3: TGTGCCAGCAGCCCCTCAGCGGGAATTCTGTACAATGAGCAGTTCTTC. This gives the protein CASSPSAGILYNEQFF.

The chain is built from TRBV14 and TRBJ2-7; D possibly corresponds to TRBD1 (6 bases). The germline V gene has CDR1 SGHDN and CDR2 FVKESK. The CDR3 spans 13 residues. Trimming shortened V by 2 bases and J by 9 bases, and 14 bases separated the two germline ends. CDR3 in amino acids: CASSQFTGRGQYF. The CDR3 DNA sequence: TGTGCCAGCAGCCAATTTACAGGGCGAGGGCAGTACTTC.

The chain is built from TRBV13 and TRBJ1-1; D possibly corresponds to TRBD1 (6 bases). Germline CDR1 is PRHDT and CDR2 is FYEKMQ (reference sequence). Trimming removed 4 bases at V and 3 bases at J, with 12 bases between. The CDR3 is made up of 14 amino acids. The CDR3 region is CASSSAGHDTEAFF. For the CDR3, the DNA is TGTGCCAGCAGCTCGGCGGGACACGACACTGAAGCTTTCTTT.

The chain combines TRBV27 with TRBJ2-7; D gene ambiguous. From germline, CDR1 is MNHEY and CDR2 SMNVEV (reference sequence). The CDR3 is 12 amino acids. Trimming removed 5 bases from V and 6 bases from J, with 11 bases in between. The CDR3 sequence is CASSPGGIEQYF. The CDR3 DNA follows: TGTGCCAGCAGTCCCGGCGGTATCGAGCAGTACTTC.

The chain is built from TRBV5-4 and TRBJ2-1; 8 nucleotides align to TRBD2. Germline CDR1 is SGHNT and CDR2 is YYREEE (reference sequence). This CDR3 contains 15 residues. Germline trimming cut 4 bases from V and 2 bases from J; bases unmatched to any gene: 5. The CDR3 DNA sequence: TGTGCCAGCAGCCGTAGCGGGACCCCCTACAATGAGCAGTTCTTC. Protein product: CASSRSGTPYNEQFF.

The J gene is TRBJ2-1, the V gene TRBV28, with 8 bases that match TRBD1. The CDR3 runs to 19 residues. Germline V gives CDR1 MDHEN, CDR2 SYDVKM. V was pared by 3 bases and J by 1 base, with 14 bases of the junction left unmatched. In nucleotides, the CDR3 is TGTGCCAGCAGTTTTAGTCTCGGACAGGGTCAGGCTTCCTACAATGAGCAGTTCTTC. Its translation: CASSFSLGQGQASYNEQFF. Full variable domain (outside the CDR3, taken from reference TRBV28 and TRBJ2-1): DVKVTQSSRYLVKRTGEKVFLECVQDMDHENMFWYRQDPGLGLRLIYFSYDVKMKEKGDIPEGYSVSREKKERFSLILESASTNQTSMYLCASSFSLGQGQASYNEQFFGPGTRLTVL.

The rearrangement uses TRBV28 and TRBJ2-5, with a possible D match to TRBD1 (5 bases). The end of the DNA fits TRBJ2-7 better, so the J call may be wrong. The length of the CDR3 is 15 residues. Germline assignment: CDR1 MDHEN and CDR2 SYDVKM. CDR3 sequence (DNA): TGTGCCAGCAGTTCCCCGGTGGGGCCTACGTACGAGCAGTACTTC. Encoded protein: CASSSPVGPTYEQYF.

A remark on this clone: In the same sample, other DNA sequences code for this CDR3. The V call is TRBV28, the J call TRBJ2-7, with TRBD2 matching 7 bases. This CDR3 has 14 amino acids. Germline CDR1 is MDHEN and CDR2 is SYDVKM. After removal of 8 bases from V and 2 bases from J, the junction contained 9 bases not matched to a gene. The CDR3 DNA follows: TGTGCCAGCCGGCTCGGCGGGAGCCCCTACGAGCAGTACTTC. This translates into CASRLGGSPYEQYF.

This chain joins TRBV5-1 and TRBJ2-3; D not resolved. This CDR3 comprises 15 residues. CDR1 and CDR2 from the germline V gene are SGHRS and YFSETQ. V was shortened by 4 bases and J by 0 bases, with 12 bases between the two germline ends. The CDR3, as DNA: TGCGCCAGCAGCCAGTCCAGCCTCAGCACAGATACGCAGTATTTT. Its translation: CASSQSSLSTDTQYF.

This sequence joins TRBV11-1 and TRBJ2-4; D ambiguous. The CDR3 sequence is 14 residues long. Looked up from germline, CDR1 is SGHAT and CDR2 is FQDESV (reference sequence). The V and J ends lost 3 bases and 2 bases respectively, with 8 bases between them. CDR3 nucleotide sequence: TGTGCCAGCAGCTTTCTGGGGTCCAAAAACATTCAGTACTTC. This translates into CASSFLGSKNIQYF.

The rearrangement joins TRBV4-2 to TRBJ2-7; 12 bases match TRBD2. This CDR3 has 14 amino acids. Germline CDR1 LGHNA, CDR2 YNFKEQ. The V and J ends lost 4 bases and 6 bases, in that order; junction bases with no gene match: 4. The CDR3 nucleotides are TGTGCCAGCAGCCGGACTAGCGGGACTTCCGAGCAGTACTTC. Translated, it gives CASSRTSGTSEQYF.

This rearrangement joins TRBV11-2 to TRBJ2-5; no definite D call. Germline V gene lookup returns CDR1 SGHAT and CDR2 FQNNGV. Trimming took off 6 bases at V and 5 bases at J, with 19 bases between the two ends. The CDR3 sequence is 15 residues long. For the CDR3, the DNA is TGTGCCAGCAGTCCCTTCCCCCAGGTTAGGGAGACCCAGTACTTC. This codes for CASSPFPQVRETQYF.

This chain uses TRBV9 with TRBJ1-1; TRBD1 agrees at 7 bases. V was clipped by 3 bases and J by 0 bases; unmatched bases: 5. This CDR3 is 15 amino acids long. Looked up from germline, CDR1 is SGDLS and CDR2 is YYNGEE. CDR3 in DNA: TGTGCCAGCAGCGGGGGAACAGGGGTGAACACTGAAGCTTTCTTT. It specifies CASSGGTGVNTEAFF. Full variable domain (remainder filled in from reference TRBV9 and TRBJ1-1): DSGVTQTPKHLITATGQRVTLRCSPRSGDLSVYWYQQSLDQGLQFLIQYYNGEERAKGNILERFSAQQFPDLHSELNLSSLELGDSALYFCASSGGTGVNTEAFFGQGTRLTVV.

The chain has TRBV4-3 and TRBJ2-7; D not certain. CDR1 and CDR2 from the germline V gene are LGHNA and YSLEER. The V gene lost 0 bases and the J gene lost 6 bases, with 15 bases spanning the gap. The CDR3 is 15 amino acids. The CDR3: CASSQDRSGWGEQYF. The DNA of the CDR3 is TGCGCCAGCAGCCAAGATCGGTCCGGCTGGGGCGAGCAGTACTTC.